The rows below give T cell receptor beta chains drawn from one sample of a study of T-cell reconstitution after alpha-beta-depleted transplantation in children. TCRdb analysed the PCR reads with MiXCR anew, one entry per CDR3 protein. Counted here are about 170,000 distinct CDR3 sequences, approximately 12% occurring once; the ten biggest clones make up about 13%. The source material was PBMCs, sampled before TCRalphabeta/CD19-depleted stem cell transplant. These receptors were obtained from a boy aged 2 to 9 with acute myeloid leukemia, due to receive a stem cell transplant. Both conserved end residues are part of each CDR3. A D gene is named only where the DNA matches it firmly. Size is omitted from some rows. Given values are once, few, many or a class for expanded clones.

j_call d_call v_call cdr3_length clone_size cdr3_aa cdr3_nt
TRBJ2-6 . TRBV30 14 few CAGERPSGANVLTF TGTGCCGGGGAAAGGCCATCTGGGGCCAACGTCCTGACTTTC
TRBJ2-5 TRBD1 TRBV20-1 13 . CSAAGTGEETQYF TGCAGTGCTGCCGGGACAGGGGAAGAGACCCAGTACTTC
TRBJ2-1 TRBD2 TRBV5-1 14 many CASRTSGSYNEQFF TGCGCCAGCAGGACTAGCGGCTCCTACAATGAGCAGTTCTTC
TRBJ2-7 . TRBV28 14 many CASSFISRRYEQYF TGTGCCAGCAGTTTTATAAGCAGACGGTACGAGCAGTACTTC
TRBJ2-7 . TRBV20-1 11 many CSARVVNEQYF TGCAGTGCTAGAGTGGTCAACGAGCAGTACTTC
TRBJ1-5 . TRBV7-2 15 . CASSLPGILNQPQHF TGTGCCAGCAGCTTACCAGGGATACTAAATCAGCCCCAGCATTTT
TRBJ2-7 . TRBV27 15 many CASSLGTGYTGEQYF TGTGCCAGCAGTTTAGGTACAGGCTACACCGGGGAGCAGTACTTC
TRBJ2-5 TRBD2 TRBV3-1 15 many CASSHGTSVQETQYF TGTGCCAGCAGCCACGGGACTAGCGTCCAAGAGACCCAGTACTTC
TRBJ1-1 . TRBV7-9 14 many CASSQTGLDTEAFF TGTGCCAGCAGCCAAACAGGGCTTGACACTGAAGCTTTCTTT
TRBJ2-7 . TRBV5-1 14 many CASSADWAAYEQYF TGCGCCAGCAGCGCGGACTGGGCAGCCTACGAGCAGTACTTC
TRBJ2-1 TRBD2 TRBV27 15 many CASSYLAGAYNEQFF TGTGCCAGCAGTTATCTAGCGGGAGCCTACAATGAGCAGTTCTTC
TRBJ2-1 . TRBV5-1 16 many CASSPPIGTSYNEQFF TGCGCCAGCAGCCCCCCAATAGGGACCTCCTACAATGAGCAGTTCTTC
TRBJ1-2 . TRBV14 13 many CASSQDWSYGYTF TGTGCCAGCAGCCAAGATTGGTCGTATGGCTACACCTTC
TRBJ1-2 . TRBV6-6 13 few CASSPRQRHGYTF TGTGCCAGCAGTCCCCGACAGAGACATGGCTACACCTTC
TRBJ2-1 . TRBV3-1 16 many CASSQLSRGTYNEQFF TGTGCCAGCAGCCAACTGAGCAGAGGGACCTACAATGAGCAGTTCTTC
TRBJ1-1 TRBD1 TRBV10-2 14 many CASLYGQGDTEAFF TGCGCCAGCCTATATGGACAGGGGGACACTGAAGCTTTCTTT
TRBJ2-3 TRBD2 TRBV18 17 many CASSPGLAGERTDTQYF TGTGCCAGCTCACCGGGACTAGCGGGAGAGAGGACAGATACGCAGTATTTT
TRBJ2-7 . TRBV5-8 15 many CASSLAGARSYEQYF TGTGCCAGCAGCTTGGCAGGGGCACGAAGCTACGAGCAGTACTTC
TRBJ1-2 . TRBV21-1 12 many CASSNPGNFYTF TGTGCCAGCAGCAACCCAGGGAACTTCTACACCTTC
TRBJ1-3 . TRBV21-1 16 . CASSKERGHSGNTIYF TGTGCCAGCAGCAAGGAAAGGGGGCACTCTGGAAACACCATATATTTT
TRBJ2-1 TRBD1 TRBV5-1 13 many CASSLETGIEQFF TGCGCCAGCAGCTTGGAGACAGGGATTGAGCAGTTCTTC
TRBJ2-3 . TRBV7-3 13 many CASSQLVSDTQYF TGTGCCAGCAGCCAACTAGTTTCAGATACGCAGTATTTT
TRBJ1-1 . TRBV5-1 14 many CASSLAGSNTEAFF TGCGCCAGCAGCTTGGCAGGGTCGAACACTGAAGCTTTCTTT
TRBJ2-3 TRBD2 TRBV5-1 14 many CASRSGRGTDTQYF TGCGCCAGTCGAAGCGGGAGGGGCACAGATACGCAGTATTTT
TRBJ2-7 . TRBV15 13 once CATSRGPYYEQYF TGTGCCACCAGCAGAGGACCCTACTACGAGCAGTACTTC
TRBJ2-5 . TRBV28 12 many CASRQGFETQYF TGTGCCAGCAGGCAGGGGTTTGAGACCCAGTACTTC
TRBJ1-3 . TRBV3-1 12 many CASSNEGVTIYF TGTGCCAGCAGCAATGAGGGGGTCACCATATATTTT
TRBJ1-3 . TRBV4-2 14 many CASSQDFGGNTIYF TGTGCCAGCAGCCAAGATTTCGGAGGAAACACCATATATTTT
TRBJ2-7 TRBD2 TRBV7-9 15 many CASSPTSGSSYEQYF TGTGCCAGCAGTCCGACTAGCGGGAGCTCCTACGAGCAGTACTTC
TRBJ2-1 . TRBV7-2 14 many CASSLRGQGNEQFF TGTGCCAGCAGCTTAAGGGGTCAGGGGAATGAGCAGTTCTTC
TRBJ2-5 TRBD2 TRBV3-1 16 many CASSLQAGGPQETQYF TGTGCCAGCAGCCTTCAAGCGGGGGGCCCACAAGAGACCCAGTACTTC
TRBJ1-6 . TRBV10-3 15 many CAISELQGGGSPLHF TGTGCCATCAGTGAGCTACAGGGTGGGGGTTCACCCCTCCACTTT
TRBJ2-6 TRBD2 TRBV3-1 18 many CASSRGLAGEFGANVLTF TGTGCCAGCAGCCGGGGACTAGCGGGAGAGTTTGGGGCCAACGTCCTGACTTTC
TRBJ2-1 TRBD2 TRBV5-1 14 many CASSFSGGRNEQFF TGCGCCAGCAGCTTCAGCGGGGGGCGCAATGAGCAGTTCTTC
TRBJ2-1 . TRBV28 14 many CASRGVPIYNEQFF TGTGCCAGCAGGGGGGTCCCCATCTACAATGAGCAGTTCTTC
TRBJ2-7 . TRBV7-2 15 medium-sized CASSLAPGGPYEQYF TGTGCCAGCAGCTTAGCCCCGGGTGGGCCCTACGAGCAGTACTTC
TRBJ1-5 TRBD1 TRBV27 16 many CASRYRGGDSNQPQHF TGTGCCAGCAGGTACAGGGGTGGAGATAGCAATCAGCCCCAGCATTTT
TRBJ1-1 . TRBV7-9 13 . CASIRGVDTEAFF TGTGCCAGCATAAGGGGAGTTGACACTGAAGCTTTCTTT
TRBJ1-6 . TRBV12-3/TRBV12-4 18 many CASSLMSEERDMYSPLHF TGTGCCAGCAGTTTAATGTCCGAAGAAAGGGACATGTATTCACCCCTCCACTTT
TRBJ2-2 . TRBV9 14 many CASSVEEDYGELFF TGTGCCAGCAGCGTAGAGGAGGATTACGGGGAGCTGTTTTTT
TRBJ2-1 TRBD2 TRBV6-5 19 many CASSYSIPTSGRALNEQFF TGTGCCAGCAGTTACTCTATCCCTACTAGCGGGAGGGCGCTTAATGAGCAGTTCTTC
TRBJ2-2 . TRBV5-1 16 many CASSLAVNANTGELFF TGCGCCAGCAGCTTGGCCGTCAACGCGAACACCGGGGAGCTGTTTTTT
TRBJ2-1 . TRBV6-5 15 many CASSRGGWGYNEQFF TGTGCCAGCAGCAGAGGGGGTTGGGGGTACAATGAGCAGTTCTTC
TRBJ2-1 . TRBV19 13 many CASTGETYNEQFF TGTGCCAGTACGGGGGAAACCTACAATGAGCAGTTCTTC
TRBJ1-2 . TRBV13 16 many CASSSAQDSGSYGYTF TGTGCCAGCAGCTCTGCCCAAGACAGCGGTAGCTATGGCTACACCTTC
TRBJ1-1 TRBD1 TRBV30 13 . CAAIGDRGTEAFF TGTGCCGCAATCGGGGACAGGGGGACTGAAGCTTTCTTT
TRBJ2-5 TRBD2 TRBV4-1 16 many CASSQEAAGGSKTQYF TGCGCCAGCAGCCAAGAGGCAGCGGGGGGTAGCAAGACCCAGTACTTC
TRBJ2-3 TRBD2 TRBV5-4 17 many CASSLTLAGGFTDTQYF TGTGCCAGCAGCTTGACCCTAGCGGGGGGGTTCACAGATACGCAGTATTTT
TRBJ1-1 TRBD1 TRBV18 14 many CASTPGQENTEAFF TGTGCCAGCACGCCCGGACAGGAGAACACTGAAGCTTTCTTT
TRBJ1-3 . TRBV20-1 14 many CSARDSYYGNTIYF TGCAGTGCTAGGGACAGTTATTATGGAAACACCATATATTTT
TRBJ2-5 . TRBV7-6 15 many CASSLTGPPPGTQYF TGTGCCAGCAGCTTAACGGGACCTCCACCAGGGACCCAGTACTTC
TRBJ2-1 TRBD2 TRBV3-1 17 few CASCHPTSGGAGYEQFF TGTGCCAGCTGCCATCCTACTAGCGGGGGGGCTGGTTATGAGCAGTTCTTC
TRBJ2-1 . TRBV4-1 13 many CASSQVQNNEQFF TGCGCCAGCAGCCAGGTACAGAACAATGAGCAGTTCTTC
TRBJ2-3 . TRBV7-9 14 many CASSLADISSPQYF TGTGCCAGCAGCTTAGCCGATATTAGTTCGCCGCAGTATTTT